This is a list of T cell receptor beta chains from one sample in a study of blood T cell repertoires in COVID-19. The protocol was immunoSEQ multiplex PCR, while the TCRdb copy is restricted to in-frame clones and leaves out a portion. The repertoire consists of about 190,000 clones, with around 85% occurring once and the leading ten covering approximately 1%. Specimen: peripheral blood. Receptors originate from a young man with acute or convalescent COVID-19. Each CDR3 is given with its conserved first and last residue. The D gene is left open where the match is weak. Clone size appears in some rows only: once, few, many, or a class for an expanded clone.

>TRBJ2-1|-|TRBV12-3/TRBV12-4|-
TGTGCCAGCAGTTTAGGCGGGGTTGTTGCGTTCTTC
CASSLGGVVAFF
>TRBJ2-7|-|TRBV24-1|-
TGTGCCACCAGTTCCGCGCTCGGCGGGCCTAGGGAGCAGTACTTC
CATSSALGGPREQYF
>TRBJ1-1|-|TRBV3-1/TRBV3-2|-
TGTGCCAGCGCGGGTACGGTGGGCACTGAAGCTTTCTTT
CASAGTVGTEAFF
>TRBJ2-3|TRBD2|TRBV5-4|-
TGTGCCAGCAGCCATAGCGGGAGCACAGATACGCAGTATTTT
CASSHSGSTDTQYF
>TRBJ2-5|-|TRBV5-8|-
TGTGCCAGCAGCTTCTCTGGTCGGGAGACCCAGTACTTC
CASSFSGRETQYF
>TRBJ1-5|-|TRBV28|-
TGTGCCAGCCGGGGGGGGCTTTATCATCCAGCCCAGCATTTT
CASRGGLYHPAQHF
>TRBJ2-7|TRBD2|TRBV9|-
TGTGCCAGCAGCCACACTAGCGGGGAAGGGGAGCAGTACTTC
CASSHTSGEGEQYF
>TRBJ1-1|-|TRBV28|-
TGTGCCAGCAGTTCGACAGCGATGAACACTGAAGCTTTCTTT
CASSSTAMNTEAFF
>TRBJ2-1|-|TRBV4-1|-
TGCGCCAGCAGCCACCACCCGGCCCGGAAGGGGAATGAGCAGTTCTTC
CASSHHPARKGNEQFF
>TRBJ1-4|-|TRBV28|once
TGTGCCAGCAGTTTGCAAGGACAGTATAATGAAAAACTGTTTTTT
CASSLQGQYNEKLFF
>TRBJ1-1|-|TRBV4-1|-
TGCGCCAGCAGCCAAGACCGGACTCGGGAGGCTTTCTTT
CASSQDRTREAFF
>TRBJ1-5|TRBD1|TRBV11-2|-
TGTGCCAGCAGTCAGGGGGCGAGTCAGCCCCAGCATTTT
CASSQGASQPQHF
>TRBJ2-1|TRBD2|TRBV6-6|-
TGTGCCAGCAGTTCGACTAGCGGGGAACTGTATGAGCAGTTCTTC
CASSSTSGELYEQFF
>TRBJ1-4|-|TRBV15|-
TGTGCCACCAGCAGAGTGCCGCAGGGTGGGGAAAAACTGTTTTTT
CATSRVPQGGEKLFF
>TRBJ2-7|-|TRBV7-9|-
TGTGCCAGCAGCTTAGTTGAGGAGCAGTACTTC
CASSLVEEQYF
>TRBJ2-3|-|TRBV4-1|once
TGCGCCAGCAGCCAACATGGGACACCGTCAGATACGCAGTATTTT
CASSQHGTPSDTQYF
>TRBJ2-7|-|TRBV3-1/TRBV3-2|-
TGTGCCAGCAGCCAAGATGTAGGGGGGCAGTACTTC
CASSQDVGGQYF
>TRBJ2-7|TRBD1|TRBV5-4|-
TGTGCCAGCAGCCCGGGGGACAGGCTCCTCTCCTACGAGCAGTACTTC
CASSPGDRLLSYEQYF
>TRBJ1-2|-|TRBV7-8|-
TGTGCCAGCAGCCCAGGCTATGGCTACACCTTC
CASSPGYGYTF
>TRBJ2-3|-|TRBV7-3|-
TGTGCCAGCAGCTTGGGACTTCACGACACAGATACGCAGTATTTT
CASSLGLHDTDTQYF
>TRBJ2-7|-|TRBV19|-
TGTGCCAGTAGCGTTGGTCCTAGTAAAACCTACGAGCAGTACTTC
CASSVGPSKTYEQYF
>TRBJ1-6|TRBD1|TRBV5-5|few
TGTGCCAGCAGCTTGGGGGCACCGGGACAGAATTCACCCCTCCACTTT
CASSLGAPGQNSPLHF
>TRBJ1-5|-|TRBV2|few
TGTGCCAGCAGTGGCCGGCCAGGAGGAAATCAGCCCCAGCATTTT
CASSGRPGGNQPQHF
>TRBJ2-1|TRBD2|TRBV7-2|-
TGTGCCAGCAGCTTATTAGCGGGACCCTACAATGAGCAGTTCTTC
CASSLLAGPYNEQFF
>TRBJ2-7|TRBD2|TRBV4-1|-
TGCGCCAGCAGCCAAGAAGGGCGCGGGAGCCCCTCCTACGAGCAGTACTTC
CASSQEGRGSPSYEQYF
>TRBJ1-1|-|TRBV5-8|-
TGTGCCAGCAGCTCGAGTTTGAACACTGAAGCTTTCTTT
CASSSSLNTEAFF
>TRBJ2-6|TRBD1|TRBV15|-
TGTGCCACCAGCAAGGACAGGCCCTCTGGGGCCAACGTCCTGACTTTC
CATSKDRPSGANVLTF
>TRBJ2-5|-|TRBV6-5|-
TGTGCCAGCAGTTACGGAGGGAATGAAAAGACCCAGTACTTC
CASSYGGNEKTQYF
>TRBJ2-1|TRBD2|TRBV7-3|-
TGTGCCAGCAGCCAAAGGGGGACTAGCGAGTGGCAGTTCTTC
CASSQRGTSEWQFF
>TRBJ2-3|-|TRBV5-1|-
TGCGCCAGCAGCTTGGGGGTAGCGGATTACACAGATACGCAGTATTTT
CASSLGVADYTDTQYF
>TRBJ2-1|TRBD1|TRBV5-4|-
TGTGCCAGCAGCTTGGAGTTGTTGGGACAGGGAGTCGCAAATGAGCAGTTCTTC
CASSLELLGQGVANEQFF
>TRBJ2-1|TRBD2|TRBV28|-
TGTGCCAGCAGTATACAAACTGGACTAGCGGGGGACCAGCAGTTCTTC
CASSIQTGLAGDQQFF
>TRBJ2-1|TRBD2|TRBV6-5|-
TGTGCCAGCAGGCTAACGGGACTAGCTGGTGAGCAGTTCTTC
CASRLTGLAGEQFF
>TRBJ1-5|-|TRBV14|-
TGTGCCAGCAGCCAAGATAATTTGGTAACACAGCCCCAGCATTTT
CASSQDNLVTQPQHF
>TRBJ2-3|-|TRBV5-1|-
TGCGCCAGCAGCTTATTGCGGAATTACGGGGATACGCAGTATTTT
CASSLLRNYGDTQYF
>TRBJ1-4|TRBD1|TRBV6-4|-
TGTGCCAGCAGTGAGGCCGGGACAGGGAATGAAAAACTGTTTTTT
CASSEAGTGNEKLFF
>TRBJ2-7|TRBD1|TRBV3-1/TRBV3-2|-
TGTGCCAGCGGGACAGGGGGCTCCTACGAGCAGTACTTC
CASGTGGSYEQYF
>TRBJ2-1|TRBD1|TRBV5-8|-
TGTGCCAGCAGCTCCACCGGGACAGGGGGATACAATGAGCAGTTCTTC
CASSSTGTGGYNEQFF
>TRBJ1-1|TRBD1|TRBV2|-
TGTGCCAGCAGTGGGGGACAGGGGATGTTAACTGAAGCTTTCTTT
CASSGGQGMLTEAFF
>TRBJ2-5|TRBD2|TRBV25-1|-
TGTGCCAGCAGTGAATATCGACTAGCGGGGGCCCATGCGGAGACCCAGTACTTC
CASSEYRLAGAHAETQYF
>TRBJ2-3|-|TRBV7-8|-
TGTGCCAGCAGCTTGCGGGGCCAAGCGACAGATACGCAGTATTTT
CASSLRGQATDTQYF
>TRBJ1-5|TRBD1|TRBV2|few
TGTGCCAGCAGTACGGACAGGGGAAATCAGCCCCAGCATTTT
CASSTDRGNQPQHF
>TRBJ1-1|-|TRBV23-1|-
TGCGCCAGCAGTCAGGGGGGGCGCTGTACTGAAGCTTTCTTT
CASSQGGRCTEAFF
>TRBJ1-4|-|TRBV6-6|-
TGTGCCAGCAGTTACTCGAGAGTTGAAAAACTGTTTTTT
CASSYSRVEKLFF
>TRBJ2-7|-|TRBV3-1/TRBV3-2|-
TGTGCCAGCAGCCAATCGCCAGCGGTGGGCGAGCAGTACTTC
CASSQSPAVGEQYF
>TRBJ2-7|TRBD1|TRBV7-8|-
TGTGCCAGCAGCTTGGACAGGGTACAGGTGCAGTACTTC
CASSLDRVQVQYF
>TRBJ1-2|-|TRBV6-5|once
TGTGCCAGCATAAAAGGGAGCTCGAACTATGGCTACACCTTC
CASIKGSSNYGYTF
>TRBJ1-6|-|TRBV14|-
TGTGCCAGCAGCCGCCTCCCCGTTGGCCCGAATTCACCCCTCCACTTT
CASSRLPVGPNSPLHF